Listed below are T cell receptor beta chains from one sample, sequenced in a study of cytomegalovirus exposure and HLA in healthy donors. TCRdb's copy holds only in-frame clones and misses some; the assay was immunoSEQ multiplex PCR. In total, the table holds 60,000 to 75,000 clones. Sequencing was performed on PBMCs. The source is a female donor in good health and CMV-seropositive. Both conserved end residues are part of each CDR3. The order of the fields is V gene, D gene, J gene, CDR3 protein, CDR3 DNA. D genes are given only for firm matches.

V: TRBV6-5; D: -; J: TRBJ2-2; CDR3: CASSYSGHFYTGELFF; DNA: TGTGCCAGCAGTTACTCTGGTCACTTTTACACCGGGGAGCTGTTTTTT
V: TRBV18; D: -; J: TRBJ1-1; CDR3: CASSQGHQNTEAFF; DNA: TGTGCCAGCTCACAGGGACACCAGAACACTGAAGCTTTCTTT
V: TRBV1; D: -; J: TRBJ2-5; CDR3: CTSLLAGVGETQYF; DNA: TGCACCAGCTTACTAGCGGGAGTAGGGGAGACCCAGTACTTC
V: TRBV7-2; D: -; J: TRBJ2-7; CDR3: CASSLGPDSYEQYF; DNA: TGTGCCAGCAGCTTGGGGCCGGATTCCTACGAGCAGTACTTC
V: TRBV7-9; D: -; J: TRBJ1-2; CDR3: CASSSGSLRYGYTF; DNA: TGTGCCAGCAGCTCAGGGTCGCTACGGTATGGCTACACCTTC
V: TRBV18; D: TRBD1; J: TRBJ2-5; CDR3: CASSPDRGRGETQYF; DNA: TGTGCCAGCTCCCCTGACAGGGGAAGAGGGGAGACCCAGTACTTC
V: TRBV19; D: TRBD2; J: TRBJ2-3; CDR3: CASSIGGTSGGYTTDTQYF; DNA: TGTGCCAGTAGTATAGGCGGGACTAGCGGGGGGTATACCACAGATACGCAGTATTTT
V: TRBV11-3; D: TRBD1; J: TRBJ2-2; CDR3: CASTPRPGTGGTGELFF; DNA: TGTGCCAGCACCCCTCGCCCCGGGACAGGGGGCACCGGGGAGCTGTTTTTT
V: TRBV6-5; D: TRBD1; J: TRBJ1-5; CDR3: CASSQGARQPQHF; DNA: TGTGCCAGCAGCCAGGGGGCTAGGCAGCCCCAGCATTTT
V: TRBV19; D: TRBD1; J: TRBJ1-1; CDR3: CASSSRDRTPYTEAFF; DNA: TGTGCCAGTAGTTCTCGGGACAGGACCCCGTACACTGAAGCTTTCTTT
V: TRBV5-1; D: -; J: TRBJ1-2; CDR3: CASSEDSYGYTF; DNA: TGCGCCAGCAGCGAGGACTCCTATGGCTACACCTTC
V: TRBV6-5; D: -; J: TRBJ1-2; CDR3: CASRESGFNYGYTF; DNA: TGTGCCAGCAGAGAGTCCGGGTTTAACTATGGCTACACCTTC
V: TRBV5-4; D: -; J: TRBJ2-7; CDR3: CASSQEVMAVGYEQYF; DNA: TGCGCCAGCAGCCAAGAGGTAATGGCGGTGGGCTACGAGCAGTACTTC
V: TRBV28; D: -; J: TRBJ2-1; CDR3: CASRVSGWGLNEQFF; DNA: TGTGCCAGCAGGGTATCCGGGTGGGGCCTCAATGAGCAGTTCTTC
V: TRBV19; D: TRBD2; J: TRBJ2-1; CDR3: CASSSALAGVGYEQFF; DNA: TGTGCCAGTAGTTCCGCCCTAGCGGGAGTTGGCTATGAGCAGTTCTTC
V: TRBV29-1; D: TRBD2; J: TRBJ2-3; CDR3: CSVPAEGGLADTQYF; DNA: TGCAGCGTTCCGGCGGAGGGAGGGCTGGCAGATACGCAGTATTTT
V: TRBV6-1; D: TRBD1; J: TRBJ1-2; CDR3: CAGRRQGANGYTF; DNA: TGTGCCGGCAGGCGACAGGGGGCGAACGGCTACACCTTC
V: TRBV2; D: TRBD2; J: TRBJ2-5; CDR3: CATLGGASGETQYF; DNA: TGTGCCACCCTTGGCGGGGCTAGCGGAGAGACCCAGTACTTC
V: TRBV5-1; D: -; J: TRBJ1-5; CDR3: CASSLALGRPQHF; DNA: TGCGCCAGCAGCTTGGCCCTTGGGAGGCCCCAGCATTTT
V: TRBV9; D: TRBD2; J: TRBJ2-1; CDR3: CASSSLRGLAGGPYNEQFF; DNA: TGTGCCAGCAGCTCCCTACGGGGACTAGCGGGGGGGCCTTACAATGAGCAGTTCTTC
V: TRBV28; D: -; J: TRBJ2-1; CDR3: CASSGVRGEQFF; DNA: TGTGCCAGCAGTGGAGTGCGAGGTGAGCAGTTCTTC
V: TRBV29-1; D: -; J: TRBJ2-6; CDR3: CSVLDTSGANVLTF; DNA: TGCAGCGTTTTGGACACCTCTGGGGCCAACGTCCTGACTTTC
V: TRBV5-6; D: TRBD1; J: TRBJ2-7; CDR3: CASSLSQGAREQYF; DNA: TGTGCCAGCAGCTTATCGCAGGGGGCGCGCGAGCAGTACTTC
V: TRBV19; D: -; J: TRBJ2-3; CDR3: CASTSGITDTQYF; DNA: TGTGCCAGTACGAGCGGAATCACAGATACGCAGTATTTT
V: TRBV28; D: TRBD1; J: TRBJ2-5; CDR3: CASSETGSEYF; DNA: TGTGCCAGCAGCGAGACAGGGTCCGAGTACTTC
V: TRBV4-2; D: -; J: TRBJ2-2; CDR3: CASSQVTGELFF; DNA: TGTGCCAGCAGCCAAGTAACCGGGGAGCTGTTTTTT
V: TRBV7-8; D: TRBD1; J: TRBJ1-2; CDR3: CASSLVGQDYGYTF; DNA: TGTGCCAGCAGCTTAGTTGGACAGGACTATGGCTACACCTTC
V: TRBV18; D: TRBD1; J: TRBJ2-7; CDR3: CASSPSTGGGQYF; DNA: TGTGCCAGCTCACCATCGACAGGGGGCGGGCAGTACTTC
V: TRBV7-9; D: -; J: TRBJ1-4; CDR3: CASSLGQSTNEKLFF; DNA: TGTGCCAGCAGCTTAGGACAGAGCACTAATGAAAAACTGTTTTTT
V: TRBV5-8; D: -; J: TRBJ1-4; CDR3: CASSATGATNEKLFF; DNA: TGTGCCAGCAGCGCAACAGGAGCAACTAATGAAAAACTGTTTTTT
V: TRBV9; D: -; J: TRBJ1-6; CDR3: CASSTRGGENSPLHF; DNA: TGTGCCAGCAGCACCAGAGGTGGGGAGAATTCACCCCTCCACTTT
V: TRBV2; D: TRBD2; J: TRBJ2-5; CDR3: CASSEPKILAGPKNQETQYF; DNA: TGTGCCAGCAGTGAACCCAAGATTCTAGCGGGACCAAAAAACCAAGAGACCCAGTACTTC
V: TRBV6-1; D: -; J: TRBJ1-2; CDR3: CASSETQRDNYGYTF; DNA: TGTGCCAGCAGTGAAACACAGAGAGATAACTATGGCTACACCTTC
V: TRBV5-1; D: TRBD1; J: TRBJ2-7; CDR3: CASSHGQGATYEQYF; DNA: TGCGCCAGCAGCCACGGACAGGGGGCCACCTACGAGCAGTACTTC
V: TRBV18; D: -; J: TRBJ2-7; CDR3: CASSRRQDTYEQYF; DNA: TGTGCCAGCTCCCGTAGACAGGATACCTACGAGCAGTACTTC
V: TRBV28; D: -; J: TRBJ1-5; CDR3: CASRQVFNQPQHF; DNA: TGTGCCAGCAGGCAGGTCTTCAATCAGCCCCAGCATTTT
V: TRBV20-1; D: -; J: TRBJ2-7; CDR3: CSASEGYEQYF; DNA: TGCAGTGCAAGTGAGGGTTACGAGCAGTACTTC
V: TRBV7-9; D: -; J: TRBJ1-2; CDR3: CASSFGSRGANYGYTF; DNA: TGTGCCAGCAGCTTTGGCAGCCGGGGGGCCAACTATGGCTACACCTTC
V: TRBV5-1; D: -; J: TRBJ2-5; CDR3: CASSPGVTGSQETQYF; DNA: TGCGCCAGCAGCCCAGGGGTAACAGGGTCTCAAGAGACCCAGTACTTC
V: TRBV19; D: TRBD1; J: TRBJ1-1; CDR3: CASSNDRESTEAFF; DNA: TGTGCCAGTAGTAACGACAGGGAGAGCACTGAAGCTTTCTTT
V: TRBV19; D: -; J: TRBJ1-6; CDR3: CASSKNRDNNSPLHF; DNA: TGTGCCAGTAGTAAAAACCGGGACAACAATTCACCCCTCCACTTT
V: TRBV18; D: TRBD2; J: TRBJ2-3; CDR3: CASSLREGVDTQYF; DNA: TGTGCCAGCTCACTGCGGGAGGGCGTAGATACGCAGTATTTT
V: TRBV5-1; D: -; J: TRBJ2-3; CDR3: CASRSGPDTQYF; DNA: TGCGCCAGCAGGTCAGGGCCAGATACGCAGTATTTT
V: TRBV6-4; D: -; J: TRBJ1-5; CDR3: CASSEDNNQPQHF; DNA: TGTGCCAGCAGTGAGGACAACAATCAGCCCCAGCATTTT
V: TRBV5-4; D: -; J: TRBJ2-7; CDR3: CASSQGTIYEQYF; DNA: TGTGCCAGCAGCCAAGGGACAATCTACGAGCAGTACTTC
V: TRBV7-9; D: -; J: TRBJ2-7; CDR3: CASSLALRSGTYEQYF; DNA: TGTGCCAGCAGCTTAGCCCTCCGGTCGGGGACCTACGAGCAGTACTTC
V: TRBV7-3; D: -; J: TRBJ1-5; CDR3: CASSLRGNQPQHF; DNA: TGTGCCAGCAGCTTACGGGGTAATCAGCCCCAGCATTTT
V: TRBV2; D: TRBD2; J: TRBJ2-1; CDR3: CALTSGNNEQFF; DNA: TGTGCTTTGACTAGCGGGAACAATGAGCAGTTCTTC
V: TRBV7-2; D: TRBD2; J: TRBJ2-3; CDR3: CASSSSGGRGDTQYF; DNA: TGTGCCAGCAGCTCGAGCGGGGGTCGGGGAGATACGCAGTATTTT
V: TRBV27; D: -; J: TRBJ2-3; CDR3: CASSWAIPGTDTQYF; DNA: TGTGCCAGCAGTTGGGCGATCCCAGGCACAGATACGCAGTATTTT
V: TRBV9; D: TRBD2; J: TRBJ2-1; CDR3: CASSALGRAGAGNEQFF; DNA: TGTGCCAGCAGCGCCCTGGGACGAGCGGGGGCGGGCAATGAGCAGTTCTTC
V: TRBV7-2; D: TRBD2; J: TRBJ2-7; CDR3: CASSLGSSGTYEQYF; DNA: TGTGCCAGCAGCTTAGGTTCTAGCGGCACCTACGAGCAGTACTTC
V: TRBV10-3; D: -; J: TRBJ2-7; CDR3: CAIRPEGVPEQYF; DNA: TGTGCCATCCGACCGGAAGGAGTCCCCGAGCAGTACTTC
V: TRBV27; D: TRBD1; J: TRBJ2-7; CDR3: CASSATGGGTYEQYF; DNA: TGTGCCAGCAGTGCGACAGGGGGCGGAACCTACGAGCAGTACTTC
V: TRBV4-1; D: -; J: TRBJ1-5; CDR3: CASSHDTGGRSNQPQHF; DNA: TGCGCCAGCAGCCATGATACGGGGGGAAGGAGCAATCAGCCCCAGCATTTT
V: TRBV5-1; D: TRBD2; J: TRBJ2-1; CDR3: CASSRDYDSYNEQFF; DNA: TGCGCCAGCAGCCGGGACTATGACTCCTACAATGAGCAGTTCTTC
V: TRBV5-1; D: -; J: TRBJ2-3; CDR3: CASSPGLRMADTQYF; DNA: TGCGCCAGCAGCCCCGGACTACGAATGGCAGATACGCAGTATTTT
V: TRBV25-1; D: TRBD1; J: TRBJ2-5; CDR3: CASTDRWPQETQYF; DNA: TGTGCCAGCACGGACAGGTGGCCTCAAGAGACCCAGTACTTC
V: TRBV4-1; D: -; J: TRBJ2-4; CDR3: CASSPSAKNIQYF; DNA: TGCGCCAGCAGCCCCTCAGCCAAAAACATTCAGTACTTC
V: TRBV7-9; D: TRBD1; J: TRBJ2-5; CDR3: CASSFDRASQETQYF; DNA: TGTGCCAGCAGCTTTGACAGGGCCTCCCAAGAGACCCAGTACTTC